Each of the 13 T cell receptor beta chains below was sequenced from the same sample in a study of beta chain features in type 1 diabetes. Expressed TCRB transcripts got sequenced, as all isolated RNA was reverse transcribed. The protocol was immunoSEQ multiplex PCR, while the TCRdb copy is restricted to in-frame clones and leaves out a portion. The sample lists around 190,000 clones; more than 10% were seen once. Input material: central memory CD4+ T cells from blood. The receptors originated from a young woman in good health.

This clone has a handful of counts. The genes are TRBV7-9 and TRBJ2-3; a possible D gene is TRBD1 (5 bases). CDR3 size: 14 residues. Deletions cut 5 bases from V and 0 bases from J, with 9 bases between. Per the germline V gene, CDR1 is SEHNR and CDR2 is FQNEAQ (reference sequence). In DNA form, the CDR3 reads TGTGCCAGCAGCCTTCAGGGTAGCACAGATACGCAGTATTTT. It codes for CASSLQGSTDTQYF.

The table lists this clone with many counts. V and J are TRBV30 and TRBJ2-3; 9 positions match TRBD1. CDR1 is GTSNPN, CDR2 SVGIG, per germline (reference sequence). The CDR3 totals 14 residues. The ends lost 1 base at V and 1 base at J; junction bases unmatched: 0. The CDR3 loop is CAWSGTGGTDTQYF. DNA for the CDR3: TGTGCCTGGAGTGGGACAGGGGGCACAGATACGCAGTATTTT.

This clone has only a few counts. This chain joins TRBV28 and TRBJ2-5, with 9 bases identical to TRBD2. V shed 5 bases and J 9 bases; nucleotides not matched to a gene: 22. The germline CDR1 and CDR2 sequences are MDHEN and SYDVKM. This CDR3 has 18 amino acids. In DNA form, the CDR3 reads TGTGCCAGCAGTCGGTCAGTCCGCGGGAGGGCACCCGGGTCGCCCCAGTACTTC. Protein product: CASSRSVRGRAPGSPQYF.

The chain has TRBV5-6 and TRBJ2-1; 9 bases are a match to TRBD1. Trimming at V came to 5 bases and at J to 1 base, leaving 7 bases not matched to a gene. The CDR3 has 16 amino acids. Germline loops: CDR1 SGHDT, CDR2 YYEEEE. CDR3 sequence: CASRRGQGVSYNEQFF. The CDR3 nucleotides are TGTGCCAGCAGGCGGGGACAGGGTGTTTCCTACAATGAGCAGTTCTTC.

This clone came up many times. The J gene is TRBJ2-7, the V gene TRBV28, with 11 bases fitting TRBD1. Germline loops: CDR1 MDHEN, CDR2 SYDVKM. J lost 4 bases, V lost 5 bases, and 7 bases had no gene match. This CDR3 region has 15 residues. In DNA form, the CDR3 reads TGTGCCAGCAGTAACACCGGGACAGGGGGTTACGAGCAGTACTTC. This encodes CASSNTGTGGYEQYF.

V is TRBV28 and J is TRBJ2-7; 8 nucleotides line up with TRBD2. Germline V lookup: CDR1 MDHEN, CDR2 SYDVKM. Trimming at V came to 2 bases and at J to 3 bases, leaving 15 bases not matched to a gene. CDR3 length: 18 residues. CDR3 coding DNA: TGTGCCAGCAGTTTACAGACCGGGACTAGAAGTGGGGTCTACGAGCAGTACTTC. Amino acid sequence: CASSLQTGTRSGVYEQYF.

This clone was recorded a few times. The genes are TRBV5-4 and TRBJ1-1; 8 bases are a match to TRBD1. Germline V gene data show CDR1 as SGHNT and CDR2 as YYREEE (reference sequence). V dropped 3 bases and J dropped 5; count of bases not matched to a gene: 6. The CDR3 runs 14 residues. The CDR3 DNA reads as TGTGCCAGCAGCTACGGACAGGGTTGGACTGAAGCTTTCTTT. Encoded protein: CASSYGQGWTEAFF.

With respect to this clone: This specimen includes other DNA sequences encoding the same CDR3. The V call is TRBV10-3, the J call TRBJ2-5; 10 bases line up with TRBD1. V was pared by 4 bases and J by 3 bases, with 2 bases of the junction left unmatched. In germline, CDR1 is ENHRY, CDR2 SYGVKD. The CDR3 loop spans 14 amino acids. The CDR3 spells CAISAGTGEETQYF. The CDR3 DNA reads as TGTGCCATCAGTGCCGGGACAGGGGAAGAGACCCAGTACTTC.

This clone came up a few times. The chain couples TRBV7-9 to TRBJ2-7; D is perhaps TRBD2 (5 bases). Trimming stripped 0 bases from V and 6 bases from J, with 18 bases between. CDR3 size: 16 residues. The germline V gene has CDR1 SEHNR and CDR2 FQNEAQ (reference sequence). CDR3 protein: CASSLAGAGQAGEQYF. The CDR3 nucleotides read TGTGCCAGCAGCTTAGCGGGAGCTGGGCAGGCTGGCGAGCAGTACTTC. The variable domain in full, completed from reference TRBV7-9 and TRBJ2-7, reads DTGVSQNPRHKITKRGQNVTFRCDPISEHNRLYWYRQTLGQGPEFLTYFQNEAQLEKSRLLSDRFSAERPKGSFSTLEIQRTEQGDSAMYLCASSLAGAGQAGEQYFGPGTRLTVT.

V usage is TRBV5-1 and J usage is TRBJ1-2; D perhaps matches TRBD1 (6 bases). The CDR3 loop spans 14 amino acids. Deletions cut 0 bases from V and 4 bases from J, with 10 bases between. Germline CDR1 and CDR2: SGHRS and YFSETQ. This chain's CDR3 is CASSLAGEGYGYTF. The CDR3 region has the DNA TGCGCCAGCAGCTTGGCAGGGGAAGGCTATGGCTACACCTTC.

This clone was detected a few times. The chain couples TRBV27 to TRBJ1-4; D remains ambiguous. V was shortened by 5 bases and J by 5 bases, with 9 bases between the two germline ends. Germline assignment: CDR1 MNHEY and CDR2 SMNVEV (reference sequence). CDR3 length: 13 amino acids. The CDR3 loop reads CASSRRENEKLFF. The CDR3 nucleotides are TGTGCCAGCAGTAGAAGGGAGAATGAAAAACTGTTTTTT.

This clone was recorded at least ten times. The J gene is TRBJ2-5, the V gene TRBV2; no definite D call. There are 12 residues in the CDR3. V was trimmed by 8 bases and J by 2 bases, leaving 9 bases between them. The V gene's germline CDR1 is SNHLY and CDR2 FYNNEI. CDR3 amino acids: CASYPPQETQYF. CDR3 nucleotides: TGTGCCAGCTATCCCCCTCAAGAGACCCAGTACTTC.

The V and J genes are TRBV30 and TRBJ2-5, with 9 nucleotides matching TRBD2. V was clipped by 0 bases and J by 4 bases; unmatched bases: 9. The germline V gene has CDR1 GTSNPN and CDR2 SVGIG (reference sequence). The CDR3 covers 16 residues. CDR3 bases: TGTGCCTGGAGTGTTATTAGCGGGAGAAATAGAGAGACCCAGTACTTC. This codes for CAWSVISGRNRETQYF. Supplemented by reference TRBV30 and TRBJ2-5, the full variable domain reads SQTIHQWPATLVQPVGSPLSLECTVEGTSNPNLYWYRQAAGRGLQLLFYSVGIGQISSEVPQNLSASRPQDRQFILSSKKLLLSDSGFYLCAWSVISGRNRETQYFGPGTRLLVL.